These T cell receptor beta chains were read from a single sample in a study of blood T cell repertoires in COVID-19. Clones were sequenced by immunoSEQ multiplex PCR, and TCRdb holds only the in-frame ones, with some missing. The sample includes around 400,000 clones, about 87% of them seen just once. Sequenced material: peripheral blood. All receptors derive from a woman aged 60 to 75 with COVID-19, enrolled during active disease. CDR3s include the opening cysteine and the closing phenylalanine or tryptophan. Size is omitted from some rows. Given values are once, few, many or a class for expanded clones.

J gene: TRBJ2-2; clone size: NA; V gene: TRBV27; CDR3 protein: CASGASGFRRELFF
J gene: TRBJ1-1; clone size: NA; V gene: TRBV29-1; CDR3 protein: CSVEAGRGNTEAFF
J gene: TRBJ1-1; clone size: NA; V gene: TRBV5-1; CDR3 protein: CASSSSDRSEAFF
J gene: TRBJ1-2; clone size: NA; V gene: TRBV4-2; CDR3 protein: CASSQDQQGYTF
J gene: TRBJ2-2; clone size: NA; V gene: TRBV28; CDR3 protein: CASTTSGGYTGELFF
J gene: TRBJ1-5; clone size: NA; V gene: TRBV27; CDR3 protein: CASSFLDSLNQPQHF
J gene: TRBJ1-5; clone size: few; V gene: TRBV24-1; CDR3 protein: CARMQGGWGNQPQHF
J gene: TRBJ2-1; clone size: NA; V gene: TRBV14; CDR3 protein: CASSLLRLGSYNEQFF
J gene: TRBJ1-3; clone size: NA; V gene: TRBV19; CDR3 protein: CASTRYRGPGNTIYF
J gene: TRBJ1-2; clone size: NA; V gene: TRBV18; CDR3 protein: CASSPTGEDYGYTF
J gene: TRBJ1-2; clone size: NA; V gene: TRBV11-2; CDR3 protein: CASSLEGNYGYTF
J gene: TRBJ2-7; clone size: NA; V gene: TRBV10-3; CDR3 protein: CAIRTGTVHEQYF
J gene: TRBJ1-6; clone size: few; V gene: TRBV25-1; CDR3 protein: CASSDAGQRSPLHF
J gene: TRBJ2-7; clone size: NA; V gene: TRBV3-1/TRBV3-2; CDR3 protein: CASSQDARGISWEQYF
J gene: TRBJ1-2; clone size: few; V gene: TRBV5-4; CDR3 protein: CASSLDRDYGYTF
J gene: TRBJ1-2; clone size: NA; V gene: TRBV6-6; CDR3 protein: CASAGQGRNYGYTF
J gene: TRBJ1-2; clone size: few; V gene: TRBV27; CDR3 protein: CASRELGTGRMDGYTF
J gene: TRBJ2-7; clone size: once; V gene: TRBV14; CDR3 protein: CASSQWDRSYEQYF
J gene: TRBJ2-2; clone size: NA; V gene: TRBV11-2; CDR3 protein: CASSLGFGNTGELFF
J gene: TRBJ2-1; clone size: NA; V gene: TRBV30; CDR3 protein: CAWSLSGGGYNEQFF
J gene: TRBJ2-7; clone size: few; V gene: TRBV2; CDR3 protein: CASTVLQTASYEQYF
J gene: TRBJ1-1; clone size: NA; V gene: TRBV11-2; CDR3 protein: CASSGGQNTEAFF
J gene: TRBJ2-1; clone size: NA; V gene: TRBV9; CDR3 protein: CASSATLHNEQFF
J gene: TRBJ1-1; clone size: NA; V gene: TRBV20-1; CDR3 protein: CSASRGGRTTEAFF
J gene: TRBJ1-5; clone size: once; V gene: TRBV20-1; CDR3 protein: CSASLGQGATEPQHF
J gene: TRBJ1-5; clone size: NA; V gene: TRBV19; CDR3 protein: CASSDFGGNQPQHF
J gene: TRBJ1-1; clone size: NA; V gene: TRBV7-3; CDR3 protein: CASSLNPAGNTEAFF
J gene: TRBJ1-1; clone size: NA; V gene: TRBV6-5; CDR3 protein: CASSSNDRGRFTEAFF
J gene: TRBJ1-2; clone size: NA; V gene: TRBV6-5; CDR3 protein: CASSYVGQGSGYTF
J gene: TRBJ2-3; clone size: NA; V gene: TRBV5-5; CDR3 protein: CASGWTSGGTDTQYF
J gene: TRBJ2-7; clone size: NA; V gene: TRBV6-2/TRBV6-3; CDR3 protein: CASNPTGIGEQYF
J gene: TRBJ1-2; clone size: NA; V gene: TRBV4-2; CDR3 protein: CASSQAQGQAGYGYTF
J gene: TRBJ1-2; clone size: NA; V gene: TRBV6-5; CDR3 protein: CASSIDRGGYGYTF
J gene: TRBJ1-1; clone size: NA; V gene: TRBV5-1; CDR3 protein: CASSLRGGSEAFF
J gene: TRBJ1-1; clone size: NA; V gene: TRBV2; CDR3 protein: CASSEARIAMNTEAFF
J gene: TRBJ2-2; clone size: NA; V gene: TRBV27; CDR3 protein: CASSLFRTGELFF
J gene: TRBJ2-7; clone size: few; V gene: TRBV6-5; CDR3 protein: CASSYVDRGIYEQYF
J gene: TRBJ1-5; clone size: NA; V gene: TRBV30; CDR3 protein: CAWSVRGQEHQPQHF
J gene: TRBJ1-6; clone size: NA; V gene: TRBV27; CDR3 protein: CASKTGYFISPLHF
J gene: TRBJ1-1; clone size: NA; V gene: TRBV18; CDR3 protein: CASSPTGQRSNTEAFF
J gene: TRBJ2-2; clone size: NA; V gene: TRBV2; CDR3 protein: CASSLLRGANTGELFF
J gene: TRBJ1-1; clone size: NA; V gene: TRBV9; CDR3 protein: CASSLDSRTEAFF
J gene: TRBJ2-7; clone size: few; V gene: TRBV7-8; CDR3 protein: CASSYGQGPTYEQYF
J gene: TRBJ2-7; clone size: NA; V gene: TRBV11-1; CDR3 protein: CASSFSYEQYF
J gene: TRBJ1-6; clone size: NA; V gene: TRBV19; CDR3 protein: CASRNLQGPGYNSPLHF
J gene: TRBJ2-3; clone size: NA; V gene: TRBV19; CDR3 protein: CASSMVAGRDTQYF
J gene: TRBJ1-5; clone size: few; V gene: TRBV4-2; CDR3 protein: CASSQVHRGNQPQHF